This paragraph reports one TCR beta chain. The entry originates in a study of blood T cell repertoires in COVID-19. Study as a whole: The United States, Italy and Spain provided the acute and convalescent COVID-19 samples.

V was pared by 8 bases and J by 5 bases, with 16 bases of the junction left unmatched. Germline CDR1 and CDR2: KGHSH and LQKENI. CDR3 length equals 17 residues. Repertoires were generated with immunoSEQ multiplex PCR, while TCRdb's copy carries only in-frame clones and drops some. The sample contains more than 300,000 clones, approximately 89% of which appear only once. Those enrolled, adults aged roughly 18 to 90 years, came from fewer than 25 US areas. Researchers sorted participants into cohorts using their self-reported clinical history. Material: PBMCs or T cells enriched from blood (not recorded which). The sequence was collected from a woman aged 40 to 55 who had been exposed to COVID-19. The chain carries TRBV18 and TRBJ1-1; 11 positions agree with TRBD1. CDR3 in DNA: TGTGCCAGCCTTAACACCGGGACAGGGGGAGTTGGTACTGAAGCTTTCTTT. Protein product: CASLNTGTGGVGTEAFF.